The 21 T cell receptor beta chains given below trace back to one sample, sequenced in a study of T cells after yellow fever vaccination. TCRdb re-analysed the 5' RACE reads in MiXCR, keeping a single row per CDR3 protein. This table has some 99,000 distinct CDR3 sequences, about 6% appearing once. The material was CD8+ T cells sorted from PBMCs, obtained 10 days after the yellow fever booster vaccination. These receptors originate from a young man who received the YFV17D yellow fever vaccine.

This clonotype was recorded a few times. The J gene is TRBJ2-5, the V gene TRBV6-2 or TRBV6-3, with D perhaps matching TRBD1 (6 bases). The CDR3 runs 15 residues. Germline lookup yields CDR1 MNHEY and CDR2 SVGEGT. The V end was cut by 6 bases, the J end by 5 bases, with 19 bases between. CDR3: CASRPTSRDTETQYF. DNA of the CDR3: TGTGCCAGCAGACCGACTTCCCGGGACACTGAGACCCAGTACTTC.

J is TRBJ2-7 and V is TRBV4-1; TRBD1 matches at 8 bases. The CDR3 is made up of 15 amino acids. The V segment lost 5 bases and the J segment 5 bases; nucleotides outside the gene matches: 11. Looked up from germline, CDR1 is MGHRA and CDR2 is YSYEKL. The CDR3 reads CASSEPAGGGDEQYF. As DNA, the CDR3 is TGCGCCAGCAGCGAACCCGCAGGGGGCGGCGACGAGCAGTACTTC.

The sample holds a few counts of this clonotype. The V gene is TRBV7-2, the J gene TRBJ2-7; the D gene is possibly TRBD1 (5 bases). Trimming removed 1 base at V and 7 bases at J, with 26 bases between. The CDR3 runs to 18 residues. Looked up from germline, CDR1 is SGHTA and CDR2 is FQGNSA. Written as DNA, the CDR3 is TGTGCCAGCAGCTTAGTTGGACGGGCTAGGGGCCAGGGATGGGAGCAGTACTTC. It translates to CASSLVGRARGQGWEQYF.

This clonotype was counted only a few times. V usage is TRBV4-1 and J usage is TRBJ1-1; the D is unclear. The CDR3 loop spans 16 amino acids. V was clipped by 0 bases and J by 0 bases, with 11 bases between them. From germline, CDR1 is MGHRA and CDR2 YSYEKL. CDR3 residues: CASSQDPGFVNTEAFF. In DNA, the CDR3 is TGCGCCAGCAGCCAAGACCCGGGATTCGTGAACACTGAAGCTTTCTTT.

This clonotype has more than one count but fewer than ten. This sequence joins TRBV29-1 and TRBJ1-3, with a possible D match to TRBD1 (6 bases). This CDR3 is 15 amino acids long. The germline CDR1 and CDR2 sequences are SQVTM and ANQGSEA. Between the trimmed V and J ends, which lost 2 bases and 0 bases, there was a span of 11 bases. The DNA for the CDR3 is TGCAGCGTTGAAAGGGGGGATAACTCTGGAAACACCATATATTTT. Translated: CSVERGDNSGNTIYF.

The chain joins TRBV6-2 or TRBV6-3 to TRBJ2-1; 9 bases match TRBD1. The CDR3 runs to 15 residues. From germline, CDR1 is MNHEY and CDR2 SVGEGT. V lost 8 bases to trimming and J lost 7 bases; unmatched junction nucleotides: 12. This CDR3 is CASAGQGRKDNEQFF. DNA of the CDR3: TGTGCCAGCGCTGGACAGGGGCGAAAAGATAATGAGCAGTTCTTC.

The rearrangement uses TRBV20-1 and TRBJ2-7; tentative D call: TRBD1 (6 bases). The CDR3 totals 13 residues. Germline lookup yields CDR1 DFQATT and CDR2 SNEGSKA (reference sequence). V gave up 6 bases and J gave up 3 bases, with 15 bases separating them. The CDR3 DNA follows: TGCAGTGCCCCCGGGGACACCTACTACGAGCAGTACTTC. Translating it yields CSAPGDTYYEQYF.

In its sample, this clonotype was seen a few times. This CDR3 reads CASSADRGGWTEAFF. CDR3 in DNA: TGCGCCAGCAGCGCCGACAGGGGGGGTTGGACTGAAGCTTTCTTT. This chain joins TRBV5-1 and TRBJ1-1, with 9 bases fitting TRBD1. Germline lookup yields CDR1 SGHRS and CDR2 YFSETQ. The J segment lost 5 bases and the V segment lost 4 bases, leaving 9 bases of the junction unmatched. The CDR3 is 15 amino acids.

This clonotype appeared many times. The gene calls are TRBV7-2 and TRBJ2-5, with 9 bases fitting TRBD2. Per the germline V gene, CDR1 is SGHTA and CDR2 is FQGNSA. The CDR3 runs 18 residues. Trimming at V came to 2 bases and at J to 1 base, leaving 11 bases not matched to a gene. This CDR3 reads CASSLISGGAQIQETQYF. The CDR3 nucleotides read TGTGCCAGCAGCTTAATTAGCGGGGGAGCCCAAATCCAAGAGACCCAGTACTTC.

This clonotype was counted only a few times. Here the CDR3 DNA reads TGTGCCAGCAGCCTAGAGGGGGGCGAGAGCAATCAGCCCCAGCATTTT. It specifies CASSLEGGESNQPQHF. The chain links TRBV4-2 to TRBJ1-5, with D tentatively TRBD1 (6 bases). The V end was cut by 4 bases, the J end by 1 base, with 14 bases between. The CDR3 has 16 residues. Germline loops: CDR1 LGHNA, CDR2 YNFKEQ.

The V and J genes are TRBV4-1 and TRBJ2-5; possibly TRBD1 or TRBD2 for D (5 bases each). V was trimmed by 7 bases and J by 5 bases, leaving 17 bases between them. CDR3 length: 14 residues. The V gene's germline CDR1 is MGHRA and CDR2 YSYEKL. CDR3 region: CASTRGAGTETQYF. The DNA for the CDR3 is TGCGCCAGCACTCGGGGTGCAGGGACGGAGACCCAGTACTTC.

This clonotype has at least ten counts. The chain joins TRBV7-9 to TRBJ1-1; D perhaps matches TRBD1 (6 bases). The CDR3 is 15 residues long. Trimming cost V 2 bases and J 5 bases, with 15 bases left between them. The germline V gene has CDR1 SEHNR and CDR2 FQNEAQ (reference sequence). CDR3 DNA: TGTGCCAGCAGCTTATACAGGGTTAAAGGTACTGAAGCTTTCTTT. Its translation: CASSLYRVKGTEAFF.

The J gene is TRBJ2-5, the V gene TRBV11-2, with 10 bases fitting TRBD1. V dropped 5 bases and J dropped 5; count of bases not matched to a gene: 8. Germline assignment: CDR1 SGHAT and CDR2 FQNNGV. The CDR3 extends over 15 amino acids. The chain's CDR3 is CASSIWDRGFETQYF. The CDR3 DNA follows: TGTGCCAGCAGCATATGGGACAGGGGATTTGAGACCCAGTACTTC.

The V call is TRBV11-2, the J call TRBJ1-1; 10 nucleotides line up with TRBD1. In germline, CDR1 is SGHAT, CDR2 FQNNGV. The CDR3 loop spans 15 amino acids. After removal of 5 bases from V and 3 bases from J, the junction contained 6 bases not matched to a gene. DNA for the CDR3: TGTGCCAGCAGCGGGTCCGGGACAGGGGACACTGAAGCTTTCTTT. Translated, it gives CASSGSGTGDTEAFF.

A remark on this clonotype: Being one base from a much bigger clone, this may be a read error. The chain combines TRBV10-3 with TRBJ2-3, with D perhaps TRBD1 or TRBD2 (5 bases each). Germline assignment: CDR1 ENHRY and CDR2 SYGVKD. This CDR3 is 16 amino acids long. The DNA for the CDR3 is TGTGACATCAGTGAGTCGAGGGACCGAATCACAGATACGCAGTATTTT. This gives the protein CDISESRDRITDTQYF.

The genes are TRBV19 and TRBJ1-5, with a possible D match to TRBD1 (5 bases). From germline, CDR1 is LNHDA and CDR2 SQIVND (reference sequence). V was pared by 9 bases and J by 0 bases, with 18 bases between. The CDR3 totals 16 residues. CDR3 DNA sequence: TGTGCCAGCAAGGCCGGGACTGGCTTTAGCAATCAGCCCCAGCATTTT. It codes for CASKAGTGFSNQPQHF. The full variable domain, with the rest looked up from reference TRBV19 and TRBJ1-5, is DGGITQSPKYLFRKEGQNVTLSCEQNLNHDAMYWYRQDPGQGLRLIYYSQIVNDFQKGDIAEGYSVSREKKESFPLTVTSAQKNPTAFYLCASKAGTGFSNQPQHFGDGTRLSIL.

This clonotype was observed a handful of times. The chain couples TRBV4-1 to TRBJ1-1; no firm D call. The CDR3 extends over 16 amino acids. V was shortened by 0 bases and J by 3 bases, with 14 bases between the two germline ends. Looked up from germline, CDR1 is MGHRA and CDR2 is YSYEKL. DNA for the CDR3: TGCGCCAGCAGCCAAGAGATTTGGACGGCGCACACTGAAGCTTTCTTT. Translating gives CASSQEIWTAHTEAFF.

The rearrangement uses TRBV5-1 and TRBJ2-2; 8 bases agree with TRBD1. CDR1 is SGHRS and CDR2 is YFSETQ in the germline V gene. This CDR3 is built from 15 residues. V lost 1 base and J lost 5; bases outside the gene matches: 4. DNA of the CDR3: TGCGCCAGCAGCTTGACACAGGGGGTAACCGGGGAGCTGTTTTTT. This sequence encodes CASSLTQGVTGELFF. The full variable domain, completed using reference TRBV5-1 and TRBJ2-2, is KAGVTQTPRYLIKTRGQQVTLSCSPISGHRSVSWYQQTPGQGLQFLFEYFSETQRNKGNFPGRFSGRQFSNSRSEMNVSTLELGDSALYLCASSLTQGVTGELFFGEGSRLTVL.

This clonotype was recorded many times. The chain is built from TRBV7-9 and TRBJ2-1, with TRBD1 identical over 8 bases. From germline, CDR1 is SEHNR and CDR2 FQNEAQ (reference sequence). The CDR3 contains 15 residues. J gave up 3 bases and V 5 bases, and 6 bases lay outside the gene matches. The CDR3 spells CASSIRDRSYNEQFF. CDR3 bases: TGTGCCAGCAGCATCCGGGACAGGAGCTACAATGAGCAGTTCTTC.

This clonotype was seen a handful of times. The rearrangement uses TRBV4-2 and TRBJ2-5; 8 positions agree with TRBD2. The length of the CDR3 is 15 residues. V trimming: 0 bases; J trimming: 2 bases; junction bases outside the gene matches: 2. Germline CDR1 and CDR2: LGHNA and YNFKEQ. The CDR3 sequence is CASSQDPGGQETQYF. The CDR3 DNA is TGTGCCAGCAGCCAAGATCCGGGGGGGCAAGAGACCCAGTACTTC.

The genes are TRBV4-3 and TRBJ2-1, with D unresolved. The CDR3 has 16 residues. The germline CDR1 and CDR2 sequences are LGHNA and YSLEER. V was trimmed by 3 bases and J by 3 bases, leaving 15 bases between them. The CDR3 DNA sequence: TGCGCCAGCAGCCACCGCGCTAGGGCGCACTACAATGAGCAGTTCTTC. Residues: CASSHRARAHYNEQFF.